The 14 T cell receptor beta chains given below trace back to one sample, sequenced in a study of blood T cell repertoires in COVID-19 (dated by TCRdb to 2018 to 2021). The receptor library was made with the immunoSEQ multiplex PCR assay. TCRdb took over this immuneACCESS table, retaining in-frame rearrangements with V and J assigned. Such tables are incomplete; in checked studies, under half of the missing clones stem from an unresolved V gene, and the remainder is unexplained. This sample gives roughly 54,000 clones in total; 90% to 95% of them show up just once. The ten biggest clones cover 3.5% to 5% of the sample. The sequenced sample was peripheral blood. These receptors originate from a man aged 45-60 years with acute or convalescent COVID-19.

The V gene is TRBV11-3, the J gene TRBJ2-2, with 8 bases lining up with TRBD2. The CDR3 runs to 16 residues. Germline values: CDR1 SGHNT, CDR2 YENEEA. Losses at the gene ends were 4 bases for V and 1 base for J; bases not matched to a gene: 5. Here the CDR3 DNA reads TGTGCCAGCAGCTCGTTAGCGGGGATGAACACCGGGGAGCTGTTTTTT. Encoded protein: CASSSLAGMNTGELFF.

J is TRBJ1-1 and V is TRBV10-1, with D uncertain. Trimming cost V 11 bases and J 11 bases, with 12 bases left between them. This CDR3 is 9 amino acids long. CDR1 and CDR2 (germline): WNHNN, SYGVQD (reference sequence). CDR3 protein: CAQLVMAFF. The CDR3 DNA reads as TGCGCCCAACTGGTTATGGCTTTCTTT.

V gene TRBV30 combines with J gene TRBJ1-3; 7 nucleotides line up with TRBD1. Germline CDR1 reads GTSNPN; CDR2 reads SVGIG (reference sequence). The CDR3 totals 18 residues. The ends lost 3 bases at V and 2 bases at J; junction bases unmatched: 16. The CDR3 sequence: CAWSRDRAGRQAGNTIYF. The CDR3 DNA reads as TGTGCCTGGAGCCGAGACAGGGCAGGTCGTCAGGCTGGAAACACCATATATTTT.

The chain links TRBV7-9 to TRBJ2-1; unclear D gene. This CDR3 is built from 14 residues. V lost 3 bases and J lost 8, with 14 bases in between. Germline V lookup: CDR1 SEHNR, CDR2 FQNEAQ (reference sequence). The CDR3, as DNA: TGTGCCAGCAGCTTTTACCCGGGTCGGGATGAGCAGTTCTTC. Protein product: CASSFYPGRDEQFF.

CDR3 amino acids: CASSEVRQGLEPQHF. The CDR3 DNA reads TGTGCCAGCAGTGAAGTTCGGCAGGGATTAGAGCCCCAGCATTTT. This chain joins TRBV2 and TRBJ1-5; weak D call: TRBD1 (5 bases). The germline V gene encodes CDR1 SNHLY and CDR2 FYNNEI. V was clipped by 1 base and J by 8 bases, with 15 bases between them. This CDR3 has 15 residues.

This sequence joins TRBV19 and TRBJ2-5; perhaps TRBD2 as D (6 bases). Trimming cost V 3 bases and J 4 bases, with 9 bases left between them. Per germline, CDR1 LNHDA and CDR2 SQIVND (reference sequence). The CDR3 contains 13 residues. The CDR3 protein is CASSIGGLETQYF. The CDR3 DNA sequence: TGTGCCAGTAGTATTGGAGGGTTAGAGACCCAGTACTTC.

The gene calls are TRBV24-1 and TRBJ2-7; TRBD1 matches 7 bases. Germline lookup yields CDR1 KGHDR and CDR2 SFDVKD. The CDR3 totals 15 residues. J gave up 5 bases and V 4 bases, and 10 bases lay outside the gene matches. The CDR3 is CATSDSRDSSDEQYF. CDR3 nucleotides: TGTGCCACCAGTGACTCACGGGACAGTTCTGACGAGCAGTACTTC.

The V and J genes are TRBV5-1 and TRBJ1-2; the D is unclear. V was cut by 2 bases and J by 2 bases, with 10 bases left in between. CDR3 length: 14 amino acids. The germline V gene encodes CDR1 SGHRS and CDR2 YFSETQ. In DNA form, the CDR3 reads TGCGCCAGCAGCTTAGGAGGAGGCAACTATGGCTACACCTTC. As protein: CASSLGGGNYGYTF. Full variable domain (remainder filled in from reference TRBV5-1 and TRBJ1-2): KAGVTQTPRYLIKTRGQQVTLSCSPISGHRSVSWYQQTPGQGLQFLFEYFSETQRNKGNFPGRFSGRQFSNSRSEMNVSTLELGDSALYLCASSLGGGNYGYTFGSGTRLTVV.

Here the CDR3 reads CASSQAGGADTQYF. CDR3 bases: TGTGCCAGCAGCCAGGCGGGAGGGGCAGATACGCAGTATTTT. The chain uses TRBV13 and TRBJ2-3; 9 bases map to TRBD2. Germline loops: CDR1 PRHDT, CDR2 FYEKMQ (reference sequence). The CDR3 spans 14 residues. V trimming: 5 bases; J trimming: 4 bases; junction bases outside the gene matches: 4.

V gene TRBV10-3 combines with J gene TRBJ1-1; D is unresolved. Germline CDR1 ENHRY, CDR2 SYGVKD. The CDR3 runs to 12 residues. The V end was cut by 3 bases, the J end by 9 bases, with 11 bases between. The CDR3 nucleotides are TGTGCCATCAGTGACCCAGCGACTCAAGCTTTCTTT. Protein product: CAISDPATQAFF.

CDR3 DNA: TGCGCCAGCAGCAGGGACAGGGGGGCGAACACCGGGGAGCTGTTTTTT. It specifies CASSRDRGANTGELFF. This rearrangement joins TRBV5-1 to TRBJ2-2; TRBD1 agrees at 11 bases. The V gene's germline CDR1 is SGHRS and CDR2 YFSETQ. The V gene end was trimmed by 4 bases and the J gene end by 0 bases; junction bases not matched to a gene: 2. The CDR3 length is 16 residues.

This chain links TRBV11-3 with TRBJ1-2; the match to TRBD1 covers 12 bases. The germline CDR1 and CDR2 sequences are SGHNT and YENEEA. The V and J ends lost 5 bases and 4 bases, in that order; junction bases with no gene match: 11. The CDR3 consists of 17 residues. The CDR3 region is CASSVSGTGGASYGYTF. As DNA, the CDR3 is TGTGCCAGCAGCGTCTCCGGGACAGGGGGCGCAAGCTATGGCTACACCTTC.

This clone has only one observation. The CDR3 protein is CASSLGIAGRETQYF. As DNA, the CDR3 is TGCGCCAGCAGCTTGGGGATAGCGGGGCGGGAGACCCAGTACTTC. V gene TRBV5-1 combines with J gene TRBJ2-5, with 8 bases identical to TRBD2. V shed 0 bases, J shed 5 bases, and the junction held 6 bases outside the gene matches. In germline, CDR1 is SGHRS, CDR2 YFSETQ. The CDR3 spans 15 residues. The complete variable domain, with remaining parts taken from reference TRBV5-1 and TRBJ2-5, reads KAGVTQTPRYLIKTRGQQVTLSCSPISGHRSVSWYQQTPGQGLQFLFEYFSETQRNKGNFPGRFSGRQFSNSRSEMNVSTLELGDSALYLCASSLGIAGRETQYFGPGTRLLVL.

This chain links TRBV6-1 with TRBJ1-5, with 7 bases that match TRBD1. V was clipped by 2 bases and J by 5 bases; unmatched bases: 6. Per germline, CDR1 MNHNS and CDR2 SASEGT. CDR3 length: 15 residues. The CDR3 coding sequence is TGTGCCAGCAGTGAACCGAGGGGGCGGGATCAGCCCCAGCATTTT. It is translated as CASSEPRGRDQPQHF.